These 6 T cell receptor beta chains were sequenced from one sample in a study of blood T cell repertoires in COVID-19. Data came from immunoSEQ multiplex PCR; TCRdb stores just in-frame clones and leaves some out. The repertoire holds roughly 58,000 clones, about 81% seen once, with more than 30% in the top ten. Sequencing used peripheral blood. These receptors were obtained from a man in his sixties with COVID-19, enrolled during active disease.

The chain recombines TRBV3-1 (or the pseudogene TRBV3-2) with TRBJ2-1; tentative D call: TRBD2 (6 bases). CDR1 and CDR2 from the germline V gene are LGHDT and YNNKEL (reference sequence). The CDR3 has 16 residues. V was pared by 3 bases and J by 2 bases, with 14 bases between. The CDR3 DNA sequence: TGTGCCAGCAGCCATCCCCTAGCGAGTCCCTACAATGAGCAGTTCTTC. Translating it yields CASSHPLASPYNEQFF.

The genes are TRBV19 and TRBJ2-3; D is perhaps TRBD1 (6 bases). CDR1 is LNHDA, CDR2 SQIVND, per germline (reference sequence). CDR3 length equals 14 residues. With 9 bases removed from V and 0 bases from J, the gap between germline ends came to 13 bases. In DNA, the CDR3 is TGTGCCAGCAAGCCGGGACAAAGCACAGATACGCAGTATTTT. It translates to CASKPGQSTDTQYF. Filled out from reference TRBV19 and TRBJ2-3, the complete variable domain reads DGGITQSPKYLFRKEGQNVTLSCEQNLNHDAMYWYRQDPGQGLRLIYYSQIVNDFQKGDIAEGYSVSREKKESFPLTVTSAQKNPTAFYLCASKPGQSTDTQYFGPGTRLTVL.

The rearrangement links TRBV4-1 to TRBJ1-2; D is possibly TRBD1 (5 bases). V was cut by 2 bases and J by 4 bases, with 17 bases left in between. CDR1 is MGHRA, CDR2 YSYEKL, per germline. This CDR3 comprises 16 residues. In nucleotides, the CDR3 is TGCGCCAGCAGCCAACCGCCGGGGGGTCTTGGCTATGGCTACACCTTC. Translation: CASSQPPGGLGYGYTF.

The rearrangement links TRBV7-9 to TRBJ2-3; 10 bases line up with TRBD2. The CDR3 has 18 amino acids. Germline assignment: CDR1 SEHNR and CDR2 FQNEAQ (reference sequence). V shed 4 bases and J 0 bases; nucleotides not matched to a gene: 10. CDR3 nucleotides: TGTGCCAGCAGCTCTGGGGGGCTAGCGGGAGCTAGCACAGATACGCAGTATTTT. It encodes CASSSGGLAGASTDTQYF.

V and J are TRBV5-6 and TRBJ2-7; 14 bases are a match to TRBD2. CDR3 length equals 18 residues. Germline loops: CDR1 SGHDT, CDR2 YYEEEE. V gave up 4 bases and J gave up 2 bases; unmatched junction bases: 11. CDR3 nucleotides: TGTGCCAGCAGCCCCCTCGGACTAGCGGGGGGTCACCCCTACGAGCAGTACTTC. Translating it yields CASSPLGLAGGHPYEQYF.

This chain joins TRBV10-2 and TRBJ2-3; 8 nucleotides agree with TRBD2. Trimming cost V 7 bases and J 5 bases; bases outside gene matches: 11. Per the germline V gene, CDR1 is WSHSY and CDR2 is SAAADI. CDR3 length: 15 residues. CDR3 protein: CASMFKAGGKDTQYF. In DNA, the CDR3 is TGCGCCAGCATGTTTAAGGCGGGGGGCAAAGATACGCAGTATTTT.